This TCR beta chain derives from a study of identical twins. Study results and limitations: Weaker excess twin sharing was observed in beta out-of-frame sequences. For zero-insertion analyses, partial confounding could come from invariant MAIT and iNKT cells.

Per the germline V gene, CDR1 is SGHKS and CDR2 is YYEKEE (reference sequence). This CDR3 is 14 amino acids long. Trimming left V 0 bases short and J 5 bases short, with 8 bases between. MiXCR, run by TCRdb on the 5' RACE reads, gives a single entry per CDR3 protein. The sample records fewer than 350,000 distinct CDR3 sequences, about 8.1% being singletons. This clonotype was detected ten times or more. Its cognate antigen is unknown. These data were likewise used in another study, on yellow fever vaccine responses in identical twins.

Sequenced: memory (CD45RO+) T cells sorted from blood. This TCR was sampled from a woman aged 18-29 years in good health. The rearrangement uses TRBV5-5 and TRBJ2-2; D is unclear. This CDR3 reads CASSLASVTGELFF. The CDR3, as DNA: TGTGCCAGCAGCTTGGCCTCTGTTACCGGGGAGCTGTTTTTT.